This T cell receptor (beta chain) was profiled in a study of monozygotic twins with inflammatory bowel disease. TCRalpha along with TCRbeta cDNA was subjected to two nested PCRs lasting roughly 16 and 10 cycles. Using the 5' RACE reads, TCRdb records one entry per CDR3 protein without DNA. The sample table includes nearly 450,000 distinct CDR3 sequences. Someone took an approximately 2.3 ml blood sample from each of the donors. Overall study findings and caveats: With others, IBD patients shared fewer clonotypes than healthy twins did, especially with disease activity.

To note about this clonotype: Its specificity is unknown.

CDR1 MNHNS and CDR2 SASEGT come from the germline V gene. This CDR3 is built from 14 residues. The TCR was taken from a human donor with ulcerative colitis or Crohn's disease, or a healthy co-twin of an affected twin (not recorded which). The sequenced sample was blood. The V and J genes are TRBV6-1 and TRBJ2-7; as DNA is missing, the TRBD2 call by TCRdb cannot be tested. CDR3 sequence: CASTAAGGPYEQYF.